These 14 T cell receptor beta chains share one sample of origin, sequenced in a study of T-cell memory formation after mild COVID-19. MiXCR was run by TCRdb on the 5' RACE reads, yielding one entry per CDR3 protein. The table lists 150,000 to 200,000 distinct CDR3 sequences, about 20% of them singletons. Sequenced material: PBMCs or a T cell subset sorted from them (not recorded which). These receptors were taken from an adult woman who had mild COVID-19 (a few samples of this study predate the infection). Cell type and time point are not known.

This clonotype was recorded once. The V gene is TRBV7-8, the J gene TRBJ1-2; a weak D match, TRBD1 (5 bases). Germline V gene data show CDR1 as SGHVS and CDR2 as FQNEAQ. Trimming took off 1 base at V and 4 bases at J, with 10 bases between the two ends. This CDR3 contains 14 residues. CDR3 coding DNA: TGTGCCAGCAGCTTAGAGGGAGGGACCTATGGCTACACCTTC. It codes for CASSLEGGTYGYTF.

This clonotype was seen only a few times. The gene calls are TRBV4-3 and TRBJ1-1; TRBD1 matches 7 bases. Germline V gene sequence: CDR1 LGHNA, CDR2 YSLEER. The J segment lost 3 bases and the V segment lost 4 bases, leaving 5 bases of the junction unmatched. The CDR3 length is 14 residues. CDR3 sequence reads: CASSLRDSYTEAFF. The CDR3, as DNA: TGCGCCAGCAGCCTACGGGACAGCTACACTGAAGCTTTCTTT.

The genes are TRBV5-6 and TRBJ2-5, with D maybe TRBD1 (6 bases). This CDR3 comprises 14 residues. CDR1 and CDR2 (germline): SGHDT, YYEEEE. The ends were cut back, 2 bases at V and 3 bases at J, with 11 bases in the middle. In nucleotides, the CDR3 is TGTGCCAGCAGCTTCGGCACAGGGAAAGAGACCCAGTACTTC. Its protein product is CASSFGTGKETQYF. The variable domain in full, completed from reference TRBV5-6 and TRBJ2-5, reads DAGVTQSPTHLIKTRGQQVTLRCSPKSGHDTVSWYQQALGQGPQFIFQYYEEEERQRGNFPDRFSGHQFPNYSSELNVNALLLGDSALYLCASSFGTGKETQYFGPGTRLLVL.

This sequence joins TRBV12-3 or TRBV12-4 and TRBJ2-7; D gene unclear. V lost 3 bases to trimming and J lost 5 bases, with 8 bases between them. This CDR3 is built from 12 residues. Written as DNA, the CDR3 is TGTGCCAGCAGTTTTGCCCCTAACGAGCAGTACTTC. It yields the protein CASSFAPNEQYF.

This clonotype was recorded a few times. The chain has TRBV7-9 and TRBJ2-7; D is perhaps TRBD1 or TRBD2 (5 bases each). CDR1 and CDR2 (germline): SEHNR, FQNEAQ (reference sequence). Deletions cut 1 base from V and 7 bases from J, with 29 bases between. The length of the CDR3 is 19 residues. The CDR3 reads CASSLGDGRWAALAREQYF. CDR3 sequence (DNA): TGTGCCAGCAGCTTAGGGGACGGCAGGTGGGCGGCCCTGGCTCGTGAGCAGTACTTC. Based on the CDR3 plus reference TRBV7-9 and TRBJ2-7, the full variable domain is DTGVSQNPRHKITKRGQNVTFRCDPISEHNRLYWYRQTLGQGPEFLTYFQNEAQLEKSRLLSDRFSAERPKGSFSTLEIQRTEQGDSAMYLCASSLGDGRWAALAREQYFGPGTRLTVT.

This clonotype was detected a few times. The chain uses TRBV4-3 and TRBJ1-1, with 12 nucleotides matching TRBD1. CDR3 size: 17 residues. After removal of 0 bases from V and 3 bases from J, the junction contained 5 bases not matched to a gene. CDR1 is LGHNA, CDR2 YSLEER, per germline. The CDR3 here is CASSQDGTGGGDTEAFF. The CDR3 region has the DNA TGCGCCAGCAGCCAAGATGGGACAGGGGGCGGGGACACTGAAGCTTTCTTT.

This clonotype was seen only a few times. CDR3 amino acids: CASSQGGTSSYEQYF. The DNA for the CDR3 is TGCGCCAGCAGCCAGGGGGGGACTAGCTCCTACGAGCAGTACTTC. V is TRBV4-1 and J is TRBJ2-7; TRBD2 matches 8 bases. This CDR3 has 15 amino acids. Trimming removed 3 bases from V and 0 bases from J; junction bases left unmatched: 4. Germline V gives CDR1 MGHRA, CDR2 YSYEKL.

The chain uses TRBV19 and TRBJ2-1; D not certain. Trimming stripped 3 bases from V and 0 bases from J, with 6 bases between. In germline, CDR1 is LNHDA, CDR2 SQIVND (reference sequence). This CDR3 spans 14 amino acids. CDR3 sequence: CASSMLSSYNEQFF. The DNA for the CDR3 is TGTGCCAGTAGTATGTTGAGCTCCTACAATGAGCAGTTCTTC.

This clonotype was seen more than once but under ten times. The chain combines TRBV4-1 with TRBJ1-1; a weak D match, TRBD1 (5 bases). This CDR3 is 16 amino acids long. In germline, CDR1 is MGHRA, CDR2 YSYEKL. Trimming stripped 2 bases from V and 0 bases from J, with 13 bases between. CDR3 sequence reads: CASSQLTAVMNTEAFF. The CDR3 DNA is TGCGCCAGCAGCCAATTGACAGCAGTCATGAACACTGAAGCTTTCTTT.

Ten or more counts support this clonotype. V is TRBV7-8 and J is TRBJ2-5; D is unclear. Germline values: CDR1 SGHVS, CDR2 FQNEAQ. The length of the CDR3 is 10 residues. V was clipped by 5 bases and J by 6 bases, with 4 bases between them. The CDR3 sequence is CASSPQTQYF. CDR3 DNA sequence: TGTGCCAGCAGCCCTCAGACCCAGTACTTC. Together with reference TRBV7-8 and TRBJ2-5, the CDR3 gives the full variable domain: GAGVSQSPRYKVAKRGQDVALRCDPISGHVSLFWYQQALGQGPEFLTYFQNEAQLDKSGLPSDRFFAERPEGSVSTLKIQRTQQEDSAVYLCASSPQTQYFGPGTRLLVL.

This clonotype was detected a few times. The chain recombines TRBV4-2 with TRBJ2-7; 9 bases align to TRBD2. CDR1 and CDR2 (germline): LGHNA, YNFKEQ. The CDR3 covers 14 residues. V trimming: 4 bases; J trimming: 6 bases; junction bases outside the gene matches: 7. CDR3 in DNA: TGTGCCAGCAGCCTCGAGCGGGAGGAACGCGAGCAGTACTTC. Protein product: CASSLEREEREQYF.

This chain uses TRBV19 with TRBJ1-2; D remains ambiguous. V was shortened by 3 bases and J by 2 bases, with 13 bases between the two germline ends. The CDR3 contains 15 residues. Germline V lookup: CDR1 LNHDA, CDR2 SQIVND (reference sequence). CDR3 loop: CASSIIKEMNYGYTF. Written as DNA, the CDR3 is TGTGCCAGTAGTATTATAAAGGAGATGAACTATGGCTACACCTTC. Full variable domain (rest looked up from reference TRBV19 and TRBJ1-2): DGGITQSPKYLFRKEGQNVTLSCEQNLNHDAMYWYRQDPGQGLRLIYYSQIVNDFQKGDIAEGYSVSREKKESFPLTVTSAQKNPTAFYLCASSIIKEMNYGYTFGSGTRLTVV.

V usage is TRBV20-1 and J usage is TRBJ2-7, with D possibly matching TRBD1 (6 bases). The V end was cut by 0 bases, the J end by 3 bases, with 15 bases between. CDR1 is DFQATT, CDR2 SNEGSKA, per germline (reference sequence). The CDR3 loop spans 15 amino acids. In DNA, the CDR3 is TGCAGTGCTAGAGATCCCAGGGGTTGGCGCTACGAGCAGTACTTC. The encoded protein is CSARDPRGWRYEQYF.

The chain uses TRBV6-5 and TRBJ1-2, with D uncertain. This CDR3 is built from 14 residues. Germline assignment: CDR1 MNHEY and CDR2 SVGAGI. The V and J ends lost 5 bases and 2 bases respectively, with 12 bases between them. DNA for the CDR3: TGTGCCAGCAGTCCAGAGGACGGGAACTATGGCTACACCTTC. Translating it yields CASSPEDGNYGYTF.